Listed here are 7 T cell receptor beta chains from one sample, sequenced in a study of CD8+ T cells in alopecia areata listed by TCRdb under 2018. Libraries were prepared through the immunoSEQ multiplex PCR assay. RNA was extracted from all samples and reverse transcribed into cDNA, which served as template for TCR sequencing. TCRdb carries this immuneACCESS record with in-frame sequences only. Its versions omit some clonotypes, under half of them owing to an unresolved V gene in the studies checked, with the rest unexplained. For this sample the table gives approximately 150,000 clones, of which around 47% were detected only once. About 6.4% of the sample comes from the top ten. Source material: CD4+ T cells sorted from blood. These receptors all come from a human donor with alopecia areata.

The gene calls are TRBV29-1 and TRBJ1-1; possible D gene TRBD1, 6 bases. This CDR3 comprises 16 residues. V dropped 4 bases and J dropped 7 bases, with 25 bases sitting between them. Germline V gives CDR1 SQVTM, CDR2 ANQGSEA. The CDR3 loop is CSVAGGAGGTAFEAFF. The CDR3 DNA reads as TGCAGCGTTGCCGGGGGGGCTGGTGGAACGGCCTTTGAAGCTTTCTTT.

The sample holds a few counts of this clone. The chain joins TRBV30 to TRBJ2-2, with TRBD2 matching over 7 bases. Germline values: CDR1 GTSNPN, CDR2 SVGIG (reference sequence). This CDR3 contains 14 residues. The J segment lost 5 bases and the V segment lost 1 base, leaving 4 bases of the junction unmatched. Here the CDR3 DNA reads TGTGCCTGGAGTGGGACTAGAGGTACCGGGGAGCTGTTTTTT. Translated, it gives CAWSGTRGTGELFF.

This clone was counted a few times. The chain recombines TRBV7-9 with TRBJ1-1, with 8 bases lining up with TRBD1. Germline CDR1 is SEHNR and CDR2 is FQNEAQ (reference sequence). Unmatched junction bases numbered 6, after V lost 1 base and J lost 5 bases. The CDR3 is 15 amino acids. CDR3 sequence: CASSLDGQGPTEAFF. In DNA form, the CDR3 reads TGTGCCAGCAGCTTAGACGGACAGGGCCCAACTGAAGCTTTCTTT.

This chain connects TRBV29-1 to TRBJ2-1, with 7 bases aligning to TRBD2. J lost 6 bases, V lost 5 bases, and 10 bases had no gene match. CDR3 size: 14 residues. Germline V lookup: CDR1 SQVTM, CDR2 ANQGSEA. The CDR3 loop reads CSVRPAGVSNEQFF. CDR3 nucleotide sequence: TGCAGCGTTCGCCCCGCGGGAGTATCCAATGAGCAGTTCTTC.

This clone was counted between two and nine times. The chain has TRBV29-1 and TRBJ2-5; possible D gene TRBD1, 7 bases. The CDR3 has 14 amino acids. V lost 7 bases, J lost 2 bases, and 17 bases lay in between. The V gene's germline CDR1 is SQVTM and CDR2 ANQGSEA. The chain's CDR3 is CSALRDSLQETQYF. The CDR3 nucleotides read TGCAGCGCCCTGCGGGACAGCTTACAAGAGACCCAGTACTTC.

DNA for the CDR3: TGCGCCAGCAGCTTGGCTACCACACAGGTTACGCAGTATTTT. Encoded protein: CASSLATTQVTQYF. V and J are TRBV5-1 and TRBJ2-3; D is possibly TRBD1 (5 bases). Germline CDR1 is SGHRS and CDR2 is YFSETQ. CDR3 length equals 14 residues. Deletions cut 0 bases from V and 8 bases from J, with 13 bases between.

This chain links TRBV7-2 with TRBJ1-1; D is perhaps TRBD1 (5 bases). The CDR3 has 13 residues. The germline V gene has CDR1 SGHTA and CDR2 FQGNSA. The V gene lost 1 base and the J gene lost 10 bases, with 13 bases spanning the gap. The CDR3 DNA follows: TGTGCCAGCAGCTTAGACCGGGGCGGGGTAGCTTTCTTT. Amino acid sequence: CASSLDRGGVAFF.